This T cell receptor (beta chain) was identified in a study of blood T cells in healthy people across ages. Study in general: Capturing about one barcoded beta molecule per two T cells was achieved by template switching. General study results and limits: Age advanced and TCR beta diversity per million T cells fell, roughly linearly.

It was with a sample-barcoded 5' primer and a J-beta primer mix that a second PCR of roughly 7 to 12 cycles was run. Every cDNA molecule bore a tag from a template-switch adaptor containing 12 random nucleotides. In TCRdb, the 5' RACE reads were re-called with MiXCR into one record per CDR3 protein. Among more than 1,000,000 distinct CDR3 sequences listed, around 25% were seen once. The CDR3 runs to 18 residues. CDR1 MGHRA and CDR2 YSYEKL come from the germline V gene. This clonotype has just a few counts. Its cognate antigen is unknown. These data were likewise used in another study, on T cells of mothers and their children. That paper states: Each mother gave over 10 million TCR beta CDR3 reads; each child, several million.

This chain links TRBV4-1 with TRBJ2-5; 12 nucleotides match TRBD2. The J call is in doubt because the DNA end fits TRBJ2-7 better. This clonotype originated in a girl aged 2-10 years in good health. The material sequenced was blood. The CDR3 region has the DNA TGCGCCAGCAGCCAACTAACACCATGGACTAGCGGGAAGTACGAGCAGTACTTC. Its translation is CASSQLTPWTSGKYEQYF.